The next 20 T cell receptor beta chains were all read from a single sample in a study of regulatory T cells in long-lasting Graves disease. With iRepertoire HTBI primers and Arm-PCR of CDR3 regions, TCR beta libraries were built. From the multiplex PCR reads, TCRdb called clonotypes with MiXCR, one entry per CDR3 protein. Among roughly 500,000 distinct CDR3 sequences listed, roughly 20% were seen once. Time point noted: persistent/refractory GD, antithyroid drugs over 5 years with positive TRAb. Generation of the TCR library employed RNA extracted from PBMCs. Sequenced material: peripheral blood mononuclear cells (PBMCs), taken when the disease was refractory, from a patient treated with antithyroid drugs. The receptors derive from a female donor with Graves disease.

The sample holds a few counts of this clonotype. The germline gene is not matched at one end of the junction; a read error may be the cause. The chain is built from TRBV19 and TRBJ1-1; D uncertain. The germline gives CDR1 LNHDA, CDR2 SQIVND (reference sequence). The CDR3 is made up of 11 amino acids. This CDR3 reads CASSIGLLKIF. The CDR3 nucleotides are TGTGCCAGTAGTATTGGACTGCTGAAGATTTTT.

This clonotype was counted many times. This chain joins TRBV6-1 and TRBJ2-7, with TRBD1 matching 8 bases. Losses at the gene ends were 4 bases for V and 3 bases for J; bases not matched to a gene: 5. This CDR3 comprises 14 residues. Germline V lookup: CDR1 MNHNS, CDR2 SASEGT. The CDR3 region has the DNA TGTGCCAGCAGTGTACAGGGGGTCCTCTACGAGCAGTACTTC. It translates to CASSVQGVLYEQYF.

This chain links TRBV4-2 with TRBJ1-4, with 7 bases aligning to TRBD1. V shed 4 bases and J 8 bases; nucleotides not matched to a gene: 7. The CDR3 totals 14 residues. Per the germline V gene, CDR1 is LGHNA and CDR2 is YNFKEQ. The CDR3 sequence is CASSPQGNREKLFF. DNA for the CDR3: TGTGCCAGCAGCCCACAGGGGAATAGGGAAAAACTGTTTTTT.

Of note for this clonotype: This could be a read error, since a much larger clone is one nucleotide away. CDR3 DNA: TGTGCCAGCAGATCACAGGGCTCTGGGGCCAGCGTCCTGACTTTC. Its translation: CASRSQGSGASVLTF. This rearrangement joins TRBV6-1 to TRBJ2-6; D might be TRBD1 (6 bases). The length of the CDR3 is 15 residues. CDR1 MNHNS and CDR2 SASEGT come from the germline V gene.

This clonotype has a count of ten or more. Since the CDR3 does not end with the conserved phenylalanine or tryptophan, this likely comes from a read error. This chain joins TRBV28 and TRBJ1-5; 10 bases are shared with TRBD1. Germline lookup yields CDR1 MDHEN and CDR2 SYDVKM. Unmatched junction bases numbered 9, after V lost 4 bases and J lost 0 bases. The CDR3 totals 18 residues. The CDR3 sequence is CASSSLGQGGYSNQPQHL. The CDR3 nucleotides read TGTGCCAGCAGTTCCCTCGGACAGGGGGGATATAGCAATCAGCCCCAGCATCTT.

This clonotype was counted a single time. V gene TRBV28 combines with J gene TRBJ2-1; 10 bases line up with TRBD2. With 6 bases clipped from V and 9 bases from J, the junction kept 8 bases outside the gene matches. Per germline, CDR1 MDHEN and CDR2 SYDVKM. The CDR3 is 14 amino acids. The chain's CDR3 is CASSTSGMVSEQFF. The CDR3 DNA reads TGTGCCAGCAGCACTAGCGGGATGGTGAGTGAGCAGTTCTTC.

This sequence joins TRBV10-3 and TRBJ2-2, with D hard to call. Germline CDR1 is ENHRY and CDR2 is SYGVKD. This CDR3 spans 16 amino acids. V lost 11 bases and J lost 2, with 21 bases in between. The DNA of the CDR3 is TGTGCCGTAGGGCGAAAAAGGACGGTCAACACCGGGGAGCTGTTTTTT. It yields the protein CAVGRKRTVNTGELFF.

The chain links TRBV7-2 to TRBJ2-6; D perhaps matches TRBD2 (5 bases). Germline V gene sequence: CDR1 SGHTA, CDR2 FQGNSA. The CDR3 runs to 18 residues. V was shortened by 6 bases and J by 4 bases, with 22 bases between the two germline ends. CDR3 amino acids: CASRYPVEDEYGANVLTF. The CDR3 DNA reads TGTGCCAGCAGATACCCGGTGGAGGATGAGTACGGGGCCAACGTCCTGACTTTC. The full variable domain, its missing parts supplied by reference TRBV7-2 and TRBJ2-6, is GAGVSQSPSNKVTEKGKDVELRCDPISGHTALYWYRQSLGQGLEFLIYFQGNSAPDKSGLPSDRFSAERTGGSVSTLTIQRTQQEDSAVYLCASRYPVEDEYGANVLTFGAGSRLTVL.

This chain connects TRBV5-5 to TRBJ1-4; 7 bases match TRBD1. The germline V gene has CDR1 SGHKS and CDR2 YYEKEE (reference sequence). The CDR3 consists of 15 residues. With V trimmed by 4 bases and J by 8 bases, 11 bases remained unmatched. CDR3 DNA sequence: TGTGCCAGCAGCATAGACAGGGACGGTGACGAAAAACTGTTTTTT. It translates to CASSIDRDGDEKLFF. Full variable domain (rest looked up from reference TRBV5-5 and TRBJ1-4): DAGVTQSPTHLIKTRGQQVTLRCSPISGHKSVSWYQQVLGQGPQFIFQYYEKEERGRGNFPDRFSARQFPNYSSELNVNALLLGDSALYLCASSIDRDGDEKLFFGSGTQLSVL.

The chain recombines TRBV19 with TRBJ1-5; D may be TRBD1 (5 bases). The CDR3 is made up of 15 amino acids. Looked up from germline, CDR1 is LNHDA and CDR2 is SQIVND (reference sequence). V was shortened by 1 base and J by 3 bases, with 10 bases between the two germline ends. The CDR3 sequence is CASSIVGHLNQPQHF. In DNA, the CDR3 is TGTGCCAGTAGTATAGTAGGACACCTCAATCAGCCCCAGCATTTT.

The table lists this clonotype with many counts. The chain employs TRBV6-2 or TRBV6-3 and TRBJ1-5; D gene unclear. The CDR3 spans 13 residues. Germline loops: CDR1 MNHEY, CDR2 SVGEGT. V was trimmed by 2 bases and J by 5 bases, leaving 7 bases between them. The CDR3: CASSYREDQPQHF. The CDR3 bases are TGTGCCAGCAGTTACCGAGAAGATCAGCCCCAGCATTTT.

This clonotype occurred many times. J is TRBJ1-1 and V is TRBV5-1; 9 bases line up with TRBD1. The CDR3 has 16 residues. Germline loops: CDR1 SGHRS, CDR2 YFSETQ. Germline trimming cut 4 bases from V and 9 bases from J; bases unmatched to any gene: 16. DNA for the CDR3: TGCGCCAGCAGCACCGGGACAGGGCCTACCGTTTCAAAAGCTTTCTTT. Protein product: CASSTGTGPTVSKAFF.

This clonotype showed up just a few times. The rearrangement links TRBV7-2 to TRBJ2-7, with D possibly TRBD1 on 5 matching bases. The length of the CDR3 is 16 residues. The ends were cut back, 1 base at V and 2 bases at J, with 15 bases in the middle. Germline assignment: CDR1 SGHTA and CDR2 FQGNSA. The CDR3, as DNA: TGTGCCAGCAGCTTAGGAACGACAGCTATTCCCTACGAGCAGTACTTC. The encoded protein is CASSLGTTAIPYEQYF.

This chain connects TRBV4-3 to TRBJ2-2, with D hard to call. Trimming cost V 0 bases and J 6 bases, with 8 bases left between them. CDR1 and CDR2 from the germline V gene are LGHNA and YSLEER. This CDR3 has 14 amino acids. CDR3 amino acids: CASSQDIGPGELFF. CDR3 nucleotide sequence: TGCGCCAGCAGCCAAGATATCGGCCCCGGGGAGCTGTTTTTT.

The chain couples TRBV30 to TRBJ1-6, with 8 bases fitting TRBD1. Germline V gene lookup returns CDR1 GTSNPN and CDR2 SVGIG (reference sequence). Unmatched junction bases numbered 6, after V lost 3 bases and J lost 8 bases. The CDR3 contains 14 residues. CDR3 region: CAWRTDRGYSPLHF. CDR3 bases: TGTGCCTGGAGGACAGACAGGGGATATTCACCCCTCCACTTT.

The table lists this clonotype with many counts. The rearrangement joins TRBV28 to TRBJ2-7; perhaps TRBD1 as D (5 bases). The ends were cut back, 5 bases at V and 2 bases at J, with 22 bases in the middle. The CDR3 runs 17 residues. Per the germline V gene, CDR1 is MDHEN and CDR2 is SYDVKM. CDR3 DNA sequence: TGTGCCAGCAGTCGCCTTTTACTGGCCCCGGACACCTACGAGCAGTACTTC. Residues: CASSRLLLAPDTYEQYF.

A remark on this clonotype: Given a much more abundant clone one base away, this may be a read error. CDR3: CATEAGSGNGELLF. The CDR3 region has the DNA TGTGCCACCGAGGCGGGAAGTGGAAACGGGGAGCTGCTTTTT. J is TRBJ2-2 and V is TRBV24-1, with D possibly being TRBD2 (6 bases). The V gene's germline CDR1 is KGHDR and CDR2 SFDVKD. This CDR3 comprises 14 residues.

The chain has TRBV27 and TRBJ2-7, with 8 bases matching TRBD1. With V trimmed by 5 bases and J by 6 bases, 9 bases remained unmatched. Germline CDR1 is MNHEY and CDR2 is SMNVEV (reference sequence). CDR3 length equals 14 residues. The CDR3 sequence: CASSIQGQGSEQYF. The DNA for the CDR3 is TGTGCCAGCAGTATCCAAGGACAGGGTTCCGAGCAGTACTTC.

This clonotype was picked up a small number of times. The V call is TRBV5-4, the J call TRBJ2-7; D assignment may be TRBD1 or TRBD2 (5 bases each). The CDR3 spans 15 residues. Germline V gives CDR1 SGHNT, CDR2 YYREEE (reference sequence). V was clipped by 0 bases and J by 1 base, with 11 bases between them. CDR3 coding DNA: TGTGCCAGCAGCTTGGGAGACAGAGGGTCCTACGAGCAGTACTTC. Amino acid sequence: CASSLGDRGSYEQYF.

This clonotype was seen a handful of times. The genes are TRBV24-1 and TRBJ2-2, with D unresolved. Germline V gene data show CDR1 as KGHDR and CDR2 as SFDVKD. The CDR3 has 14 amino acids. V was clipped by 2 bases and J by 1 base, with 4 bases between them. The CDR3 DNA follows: TGTGCCACCAGTGATTGGAGGAACACCGGGGAGCTGTTTTTT. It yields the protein CATSDWRNTGELFF.